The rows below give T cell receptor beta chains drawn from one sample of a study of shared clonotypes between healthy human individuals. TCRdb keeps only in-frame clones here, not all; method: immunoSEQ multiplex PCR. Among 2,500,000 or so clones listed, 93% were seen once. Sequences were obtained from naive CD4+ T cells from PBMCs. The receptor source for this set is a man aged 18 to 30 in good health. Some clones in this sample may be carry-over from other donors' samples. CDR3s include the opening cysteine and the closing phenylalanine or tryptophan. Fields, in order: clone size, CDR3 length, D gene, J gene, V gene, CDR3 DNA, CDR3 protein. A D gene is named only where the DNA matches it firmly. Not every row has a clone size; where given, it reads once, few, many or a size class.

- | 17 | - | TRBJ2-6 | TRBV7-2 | TGTGCCAGCAGCGGTAGACAGGGAGGCTCTGGGGCCAACGTCCTGACTTTC | CASSGRQGGSGANVLTF
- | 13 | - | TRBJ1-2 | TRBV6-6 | TGTGCCAGCACCACACGGGCGGACTATGGCTACACCTTC | CASTTRADYGYTF
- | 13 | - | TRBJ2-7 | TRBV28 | TGTGCCAGCAGACTTGACCGAGCCTACGAGCAGTACTTC | CASRLDRAYEQYF
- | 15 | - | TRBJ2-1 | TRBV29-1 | TGCAGCGTCTCCTTCGGGAGCCCCTCCTACAATGAGCAGTTCTTC | CSVSFGSPSYNEQFF
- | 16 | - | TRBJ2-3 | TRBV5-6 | TGTGCCAGCAGCTTGGTGGACCGTAAACCCACAGATACGCAGTATTTT | CASSLVDRKPTDTQYF
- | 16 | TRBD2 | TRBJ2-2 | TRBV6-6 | TGTGCCAGCAGTTACCCTAGCGGGAGTTTGACCGGGGAGCTGTTTTTT | CASSYPSGSLTGELFF
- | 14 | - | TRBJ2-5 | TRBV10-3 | TGTGCCACCAGAGCGGCCCCCACCCTGGGGACCCAGTACTTC | CATRAAPTLGTQYF
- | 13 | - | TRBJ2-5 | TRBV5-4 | TGTGCCACGCGCATTGGGGGTCAAGAGACCCAGTACTTC | CATRIGGQETQYF
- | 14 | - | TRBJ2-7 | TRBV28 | TGTGCCAGCACTAAAGGGGGGTTCTCCTACGAGCAGTACTTC | CASTKGGFSYEQYF
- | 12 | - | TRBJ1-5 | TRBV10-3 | TGTGCCATTCCAGTGATCAATCAGCCCCAGCATTTT | CAIPVINQPQHF
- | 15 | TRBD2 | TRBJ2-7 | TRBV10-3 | TGTGCCATCAGTGAGCGGAGGACTAGCTTCAACGAGCAGTACTTC | CAISERRTSFNEQYF
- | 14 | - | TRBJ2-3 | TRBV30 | TGTGCCTGGAGTGTACTGGTGGCCACAGATACGCAGTATTTT | CAWSVLVATDTQYF
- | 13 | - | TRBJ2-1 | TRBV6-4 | TGTGCCAGCAGTGACCCTTTGCGGAGAGAGCAGTTCTTC | CASSDPLRREQFF
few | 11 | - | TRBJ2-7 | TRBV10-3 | TGTGCCATCAGTGAGCGGGGCGAGCAGTACTTC | CAISERGEQYF
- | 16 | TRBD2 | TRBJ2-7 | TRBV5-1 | TGCGCCAGCAGCCTTGGGACTAGCGGGCAATCCTACGAGCAGTACTTC | CASSLGTSGQSYEQYF
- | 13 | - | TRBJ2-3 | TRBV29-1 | TGCAGCGTTTTGGGCTACCACACAGATACGCAGTATTTT | CSVLGYHTDTQYF
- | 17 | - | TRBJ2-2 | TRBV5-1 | TGCGCCAGCAGCTTGGCCGGTCGAGGGTTGAACACCGGGGAGCTGTTTTTT | CASSLAGRGLNTGELFF
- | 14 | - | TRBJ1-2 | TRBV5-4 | TGTGCCAGCAGCTTGGGCAGGGAATTCTATGGCTACACCTTC | CASSLGREFYGYTF
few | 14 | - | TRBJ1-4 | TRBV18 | TGTGCCAGCTCACGAGGGACCGCGGGTGAAAAACTGTTTTTT | CASSRGTAGEKLFF
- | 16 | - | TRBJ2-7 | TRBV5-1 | TGCGCCAGCAGCTCGGAGAACCTCCCCCCCTCGGGGGAGCAGTACTTC | CASSSENLPPSGEQYF
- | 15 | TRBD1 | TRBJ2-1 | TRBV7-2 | TGTGCCAGCAGCGTCCAGGGGGCCTTATACAATGAGCAGTTCTTC | CASSVQGALYNEQFF
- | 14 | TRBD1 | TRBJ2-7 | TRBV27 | TGTGCCAGCAGCCGCCGGGACAGAAGTTACGAGCAGTACTTC | CASSRRDRSYEQYF
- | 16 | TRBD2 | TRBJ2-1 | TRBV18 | TGTGCCAGCTCACCCACCGGGACTAGCGGATACAATGAGCAGTTCTTC | CASSPTGTSGYNEQFF
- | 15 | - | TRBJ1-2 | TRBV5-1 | TGCGCCAGCAGCTTGGAGGCGGCCGCTAACTATGGCTACACCTTC | CASSLEAAANYGYTF
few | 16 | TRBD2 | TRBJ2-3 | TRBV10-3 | TGTGCCATCAGCGACAGACTAGCGGGATCCACAGATACGCAGTATTTT | CAISDRLAGSTDTQYF
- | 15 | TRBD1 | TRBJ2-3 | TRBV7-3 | TGTGCCAGCACCCGGTGGGGACAGCGCACAGATACGCAGTATTTT | CASTRWGQRTDTQYF
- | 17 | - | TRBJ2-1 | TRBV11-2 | TGTGCCAGCAGCTTTGGGTCTTCCCCGATTGTCGTCAATGAGCAGTTCTTC | CASSFGSSPIVVNEQFF
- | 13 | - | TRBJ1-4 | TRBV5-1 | TGCGCCAGCAGCCCACCAGACGGGCCCAAACTGTTTTTT | CASSPPDGPKLFF
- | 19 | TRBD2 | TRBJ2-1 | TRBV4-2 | TGTGCCAGCAGCCGGACCGGGACTAGCGGGAGGACCGCCTACAATGAGCAGTTCTTC | CASSRTGTSGRTAYNEQFF
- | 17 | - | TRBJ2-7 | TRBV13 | TGTGCCAGCAGCTTAGGCCGATTTACAGAAGCCTCCTACGAGCAGTACTTC | CASSLGRFTEASYEQYF
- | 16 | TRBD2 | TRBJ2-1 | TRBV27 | TGTGCCAGCAGTTTATCGGCACTAGCGGGACACAATGAGCAGTTCTTC | CASSLSALAGHNEQFF
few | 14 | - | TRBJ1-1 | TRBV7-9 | TGTGCCAGCAGCCTATACGGGGGAGACACTGAAGCTTTCTTT | CASSLYGGDTEAFF
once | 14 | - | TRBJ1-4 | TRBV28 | TGTGCCAGCGGTACCCCAGGGCTGGGTGAAAAACTGTTTTTT | CASGTPGLGEKLFF
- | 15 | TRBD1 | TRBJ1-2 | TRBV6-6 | TGTGCCAGCAGTTACGGGCAGGGGGCCGTCTATGGCTACACCTTC | CASSYGQGAVYGYTF
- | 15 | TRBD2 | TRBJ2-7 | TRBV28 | TGTGCCAGCAGCCCTAGCGGGGGCATCTCCTACGAGCAGTACTTC | CASSPSGGISYEQYF
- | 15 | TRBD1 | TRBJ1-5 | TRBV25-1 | TGTGCCAGCGGTACAGGGGCTACTAGCAATCAGCCCCAGCATTTT | CASGTGATSNQPQHF
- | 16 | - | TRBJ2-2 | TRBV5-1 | TGCGCCAGCAGCCCTCCCGGACTTGCCAACACCGGGGAGCTGTTTTTT | CASSPPGLANTGELFF
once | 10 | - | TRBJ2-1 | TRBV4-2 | TGTGCCAGTTACGGAGGGGTTTGGGTCTTC | CASYGGVWVF
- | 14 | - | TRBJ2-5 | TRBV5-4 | TGTGCCAGCAGTTTGGCAGGCAGGGAAGAGACCCAGTACTTC | CASSLAGREETQYF
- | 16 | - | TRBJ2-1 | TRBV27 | TGTGCCAGCAGCCCATTGGGGGCTAGCGGTTACAATGAGCAGTTCTTC | CASSPLGASGYNEQFF
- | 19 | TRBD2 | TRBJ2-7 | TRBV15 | TGTGCCACCAGCAGAGCGGGGTGGCTAGCGGGAGCTATTGGAGGCGAGCAGTACTTC | CATSRAGWLAGAIGGEQYF
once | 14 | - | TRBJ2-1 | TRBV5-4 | TGTGCCAGCAGCACGGACTATGTTGTCAATGAGCAGTTCTTC | CASSTDYVVNEQFF
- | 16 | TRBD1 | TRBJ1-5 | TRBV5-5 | TGTGCCAGCAGCTTGGCCTCAACAGGGGGTCTCCGGCTGGAGCATTTT | CASSLASTGGLRLEHF
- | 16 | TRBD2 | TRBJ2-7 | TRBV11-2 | TGTGCCAGCAGCTTAGATGGACTAGCGGGATCCTACGAGCAGTACTTC | CASSLDGLAGSYEQYF
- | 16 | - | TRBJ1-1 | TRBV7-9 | TGTGCCATACTTCGGGACTCACAGGACACGAACACTGAAGCTTTCTTT | CAILRDSQDTNTEAFF
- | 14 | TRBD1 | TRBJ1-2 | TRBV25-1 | TGTGCCAGCAGTGAGCCGGACAGGACCTATGGCTACACCTTC | CASSEPDRTYGYTF
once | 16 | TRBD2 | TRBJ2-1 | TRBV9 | TGTGCCAGCAGCGTACTTTCCGGACTAGCGGGAGTAGAGCAGTTCTTC | CASSVLSGLAGVEQFF
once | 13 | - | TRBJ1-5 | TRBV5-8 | TGTGCCAGCACCGACATCTGGGGGCAGCCCCAGCATTTT | CASTDIWGQPQHF
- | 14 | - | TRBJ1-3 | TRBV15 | TGTGCCACCAGCGGAGGCCGCGCTGGAAACACCATATATTTT | CATSGGRAGNTIYF
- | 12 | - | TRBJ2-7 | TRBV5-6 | TGTGCCAGCAGCTTATGGAGGGGCGAGCAGTACTTC | CASSLWRGEQYF